These T cell receptor beta chains were read from a single sample in a study of T cells in tumors and immune-related adverse events. Method: immunoSEQ multiplex PCR; TCRdb's copy keeps in-frame clones and lacks some. The sample contains 9,900 or so clones, 92% of which appear only once. Specimen: lymph node tissue, collected from a patient treated with anti-PD-1 therapy. The receptors were sampled from a female donor with metastatic renal cell carcinoma. CDR3s include the opening cysteine and the closing phenylalanine or tryptophan. D genes are given only for firm matches. A clone size is listed for some rows: how often the clone was seen (once, few, many), or a class if it is expanded.

J: TRBJ1-5; D: TRBD1; size: NA; V: TRBV2; DNA: TGTGCCAGCAGTGGAACAGGGGTGGGGCCCCAGCATTTT; CDR3: CASSGTGVGPQHF
J: TRBJ1-5; D: TRBD1; size: NA; V: TRBV18; DNA: TGTGCCAGCTCACCGAGAAGGGGGCGAAGCAATCAGCCCCAGCATTTT; CDR3: CASSPRRGRSNQPQHF
J: TRBJ2-6; D: NA; size: NA; V: TRBV10-1; DNA: TGCGCCAGCAGTGACGGGCGGTATTCTGGGGCCAACGTCCTGACTTTC; CDR3: CASSDGRYSGANVLTF
J: TRBJ1-1; D: NA; size: NA; V: TRBV29-1; DNA: TGCAGCGTTGAAGATCTAAGGAGGGGGGCTGAAGCTTTCTTT; CDR3: CSVEDLRRGAEAFF
J: TRBJ2-1; D: TRBD2; size: NA; V: TRBV30; DNA: TGTGCCTGGAGTGCGGGAGGGCGGTGGTACAATGAGCAGTTCTTC; CDR3: CAWSAGGRWYNEQFF
J: TRBJ2-7; D: TRBD1; size: NA; V: TRBV6-1; DNA: TGTGCCAGCAGACCCGGGACAGGGGTTTCCTACGAGCAGTACTTC; CDR3: CASRPGTGVSYEQYF
J: TRBJ2-2; D: NA; size: NA; V: TRBV5-8; DNA: TGTGCCAGCAGCTTGACGTCCGGGACGGTGAACACCGGGGAGCTGTTTTTT; CDR3: CASSLTSGTVNTGELFF
J: TRBJ1-1; D: NA; size: NA; V: TRBV21-1; DNA: TGTGCCAGCAGCAACGGGTGTCGGTCGGCTGCTTTCTTT; CDR3: CASSNGCRSAAFF
J: TRBJ2-5; D: NA; size: NA; V: TRBV28; DNA: TGTGCCAGCAGCTGGGACCTGGACAGCGGCCAAGAGACCCAGTACTTC; CDR3: CASSWDLDSGQETQYF
J: TRBJ2-2; D: NA; size: NA; V: TRBV18; DNA: TGTGCCAGCTCACCGGGGATACGAGCGACCACCGGGGAGCTGTTTTTT; CDR3: CASSPGIRATTGELFF
J: TRBJ1-1; D: TRBD1; size: NA; V: TRBV18; DNA: TGTGCCAGCTCAGACAGGGGGGTGAACACTGAAGCTTTCTTT; CDR3: CASSDRGVNTEAFF
J: TRBJ2-1; D: TRBD2; size: NA; V: TRBV19; DNA: TGTGCCAGTAGTATGGGGGGGTATATGGACAATGAGCAGTTCTTC; CDR3: CASSMGGYMDNEQFF
J: TRBJ2-1; D: NA; size: once; V: TRBV27; DNA: TGTGCCAGCAGTTTTGCGGGGGCGAGGAGGAATGAGCAGTTCTTC; CDR3: CASSFAGARRNEQFF
J: TRBJ2-1; D: TRBD2; size: NA; V: TRBV19; DNA: TGTGCCAGTAGTATAGTGTACGGGCGGGGGGGCCCTCGGAATGAGCAGTTCTTC; CDR3: CASSIVYGRGGPRNEQFF
J: TRBJ2-1; D: TRBD1; size: NA; V: TRBV27; DNA: TGTGCCAGCAGCACTGGGACAGGGGCATACAATGAGCAGTTCTTC; CDR3: CASSTGTGAYNEQFF
J: TRBJ2-2; D: NA; size: NA; V: TRBV29-1; DNA: TGCAGCGTTGATCGCGACAGCACCGGGGAGCTGTTTTTT; CDR3: CSVDRDSTGELFF
J: TRBJ1-1; D: TRBD1; size: once; V: TRBV6-5; DNA: TGTGCCAGCAGTTACGCCACAGGGGGCGGCACTGAAGCTTTCTTT; CDR3: CASSYATGGGTEAFF
J: TRBJ2-3; D: NA; size: NA; V: TRBV29-1; DNA: TGCAGCGTCGAAAAGACCGGGACTACGCAGTATTTT; CDR3: CSVEKTGTTQYF
J: TRBJ2-4; D: TRBD2; size: NA; V: TRBV30; DNA: TGTGCCTGGAGGCGAGGCCGACTAGCGGGAGGGAAAAACATTCAGTACTTC; CDR3: CAWRRGRLAGGKNIQYF
J: TRBJ2-7; D: TRBD1; size: NA; V: TRBV6-1; DNA: TGTGCCAGCAGAGCAAGGACAGGGAAGTACGAGCAGTACTTC; CDR3: CASRARTGKYEQYF
J: TRBJ2-3; D: NA; size: few; V: TRBV9; DNA: TGTGCCAGCAGCGGACACTCAGTTTTAGATACGCAGTATTTT; CDR3: CASSGHSVLDTQYF
J: TRBJ2-1; D: NA; size: NA; V: TRBV5-1; DNA: TGCGCCAGCAGCTTAGGGACTCAATTTTACAATGAGCAGTTCTTC; CDR3: CASSLGTQFYNEQFF
J: TRBJ2-6; D: NA; size: once; V: TRBV18; DNA: TGTGCCAGCTCACCACAAAGGGACGAAGCCAACGTCCTGACTTTC; CDR3: CASSPQRDEANVLTF
J: TRBJ2-7; D: TRBD2; size: NA; V: TRBV6-1; DNA: TGTGCCAGCAGTACTAGCGGGAGCTCTCCCGAGCAGTACTTC; CDR3: CASSTSGSSPEQYF
J: TRBJ1-1; D: NA; size: NA; V: TRBV18; DNA: TGTGCCAGCTCATTTGGGACTTCAGGCAACACTGAAGCTTTCTTT; CDR3: CASSFGTSGNTEAFF
J: TRBJ2-5; D: NA; size: NA; V: TRBV5-6; DNA: TGTGCCAGCAGTTTCGGAGGGCTGGAGACCCAGTACTTC; CDR3: CASSFGGLETQYF
J: TRBJ1-1; D: NA; size: NA; V: TRBV5-1; DNA: TGCGCCAGCAGCTCCCCGCGGGACTCCTACACTGAAGCTTTCTTT; CDR3: CASSSPRDSYTEAFF
J: TRBJ2-2; D: TRBD2; size: once; V: TRBV5-1; DNA: TGCGCCAGCAGCTCTAGCGGGAGGGACACCGGGGAGCTGTTTTTT; CDR3: CASSSSGRDTGELFF
J: TRBJ1-6; D: NA; size: once; V: TRBV27; DNA: TGTGCCAGCAGTTGGCAGCCGACCTATAATTCACCCCTCCACTTT; CDR3: CASSWQPTYNSPLHF